The TCR beta chain under discussion was sequenced for a study of STAT5B mutations in CD4+ large granular lymphocyte leukemia. Measured with immunoSEQ multiplex PCR; TCRdb has only the in-frame clones, and not every one. Found here are more than 20,000 clones, approximately 81% of them singletons; the top ten hold 0.25% to 0.35%. Germline V gene data show CDR1 as ENHRY and CDR2 as SYGVKD. Trimming pared 0 bases from V and 4 bases from J, leaving 6 bases between. The CDR3 is made up of 13 amino acids. The source of this sequence is a human donor in good health. Specimen: CD4+ T cells from blood buffy coats. The chain carries TRBV10-3 and TRBJ1-1; D is unclear. The CDR3 bases are TGTGCCATCAGTGAGTCCGGGGTCACTGAAGCTTTCTTT. Translating gives CAISESGVTEAFF.